These 4 T cell receptor beta chains were all obtained from the same sample, sequenced in a study of blood T cell repertoires in COVID-19. Libraries were prepared by immunoSEQ multiplex PCR; TCRdb keeps only in-frame clonotypes and omits some of them. Of 150,000 to 200,000 clones listed, approximately 82% are singletons. Sequenced: PBMCs or T cells enriched from blood (not recorded which). All receptors derive from a woman in her 50s who had recovered from COVID-19.

On this clone: The same CDR3 arises from other DNA sequences in this sample as well. This sequence joins TRBV5-1 and TRBJ1-1; TRBD1 agrees at 7 bases. Germline-derived CDR1 and CDR2 are SGHRS and YFSETQ. J lost 3 bases, V lost 5 bases, and 4 bases had no gene match. This CDR3 is built from 13 residues. The CDR3 DNA follows: TGCGCCAGCAGATTTACAGGGGACACTGAAGCTTTCTTT. Translation gives CASRFTGDTEAFF.

The genes are TRBV9 and TRBJ1-2; the match to TRBD1 covers 12 bases. The junction had 4 bases not matched to a gene; V was cut back by 0 bases and J by 7 bases. Germline-derived CDR1 and CDR2 are SGDLS and YYNGEE. CDR3 length: 15 residues. This CDR3 reads CASSVAGQGARGYTF. The CDR3 region has the DNA TGTGCCAGCAGCGTAGCGGGACAGGGGGCGCGTGGCTACACCTTC. Full variable domain (remainder filled in from reference TRBV9 and TRBJ1-2): DSGVTQTPKHLITATGQRVTLRCSPRSGDLSVYWYQQSLDQGLQFLIQYYNGEERAKGNILERFSAQQFPDLHSELNLSSLELGDSALYFCASSVAGQGARGYTFGSGTRLTVV.

This clone was seen a handful of times. The chain joins TRBV11-2 to TRBJ2-7; D perhaps matches TRBD2 (5 bases). With 4 bases removed from V and 7 bases from J, the gap between germline ends came to 14 bases. The CDR3 covers 13 residues. CDR1 and CDR2 (germline): SGHAT, FQNNGV. The CDR3 reads CASSSATGIEQYV. The CDR3 DNA is TGTGCCAGCAGCTCCGCAACGGGGATAGAGCAGTACGTC.

The DNA for the CDR3 is TGTGCCAGCAGTCAGCGTGGAGGCGGTGAAAAACTGTTTTTT. Translating it yields CASSQRGGGEKLFF. This chain uses TRBV27 with TRBJ1-4, with no clear D. The V gene's germline CDR1 is MNHEY and CDR2 SMNVEV (reference sequence). There are 14 residues in the CDR3. V lost 5 bases and J lost 7, with 14 bases in between.